This T cell receptor beta chain derives from a study of blood T cell repertoires in COVID-19. The repertoire was sequenced with immunoSEQ multiplex PCR; TCRdb's copy has only in-frame clones and lacks some. The sample records 13,000 or so clones, about 73% being singletons. Trimming cost V 4 bases and J 5 bases, with 9 bases left between them. The CDR3 sequence is 13 residues long. CDR1 is SGHNT, CDR2 YENEEA, per germline. This TCR was sampled from a human donor in a cohort sampled during active COVID-19. Specimen: peripheral blood. The rearrangement links TRBV11-3 to TRBJ2-1; TRBD2 is a possible D gene (6 bases). In DNA, the CDR3 is TGTGCCAGCAGCTCGCGGGATAACAATGAGCAGTTCTTC. It encodes CASSSRDNNEQFF.